This T cell receptor beta chain was captured by sequencing in a study of patients and donors after allogeneic stem cell transplantation. TCRdb recomputed calls from the RT-PCR reads with MiXCR, one row per CDR3 protein. The sample contains about 57,000 distinct CDR3 sequences, about an eighth of which appear only once. CDR1 MNHNS and CDR2 SASEGT come from the germline V gene. The trim removed 5 bases at V and 4 bases at J, leaving 13 bases unmatched. The CDR3 runs to 16 residues. This TCR came from a human donor who was either an allogeneic HSCT recipient or a stem cell or donor lymphocyte infusion donor (not recorded which). It is not recorded whose cells these are; they may come from a transplant donor. This sequence joins TRBV6-1 and TRBJ1-1, with 7 bases fitting TRBD1. The sample taken for sequencing was blood, either unsorted or a sorted T cell fraction (not recorded which). The CDR3 region has the DNA TGTGCCAGCAGTTCTCCTTTGACAGGGACCTTCACTGAAGCTTTCTTT. Translation: CASSSPLTGTFTEAFF.